The T cell receptor beta chain under discussion was sequenced for a study of cytomegalovirus exposure and HLA in healthy donors. Overall study context: Some 77 million unique TCRs from HLA-typed donors were held in an early release of data.

PCR used 60 Vbeta primers and 13 Jbeta primers. Sequencing used immunoSEQ multiplex PCR; TCRdb keeps in-frame clones, though not all of them. Among 180,000 or so clones listed, 76% were seen once. Study-level findings and limits: Later on, analysis showed that most CMV-associated TCR beta chains appeared to be HLA-restricted. DRB1 had the most TCR associations and HLA-C the fewest, a later analysis found, with rates varying by HLA locus. Productive status was seen about 87% or about 30% of the time for most TCR beta V segments in an earlier analysis.

With respect to this clone: What it binds is unknown.

The CDR3 contains 15 residues. V was shortened by 3 bases and J by 4 bases, with 15 bases between the two germline ends. CDR1 is MNHNS, CDR2 SASEGT, per germline. Specimen: PBMCs. The receptor was derived from a female donor in good health and CMV-seronegative. The chain employs TRBV6-1 and TRBJ1-2, with D tentatively TRBD1 (6 bases). The CDR3 region has the DNA TGTGCCAGCAGTGACGAGGGGCTGGGGGCCTATGGCTACACCTTC. This gives the protein CASSDEGLGAYGYTF.